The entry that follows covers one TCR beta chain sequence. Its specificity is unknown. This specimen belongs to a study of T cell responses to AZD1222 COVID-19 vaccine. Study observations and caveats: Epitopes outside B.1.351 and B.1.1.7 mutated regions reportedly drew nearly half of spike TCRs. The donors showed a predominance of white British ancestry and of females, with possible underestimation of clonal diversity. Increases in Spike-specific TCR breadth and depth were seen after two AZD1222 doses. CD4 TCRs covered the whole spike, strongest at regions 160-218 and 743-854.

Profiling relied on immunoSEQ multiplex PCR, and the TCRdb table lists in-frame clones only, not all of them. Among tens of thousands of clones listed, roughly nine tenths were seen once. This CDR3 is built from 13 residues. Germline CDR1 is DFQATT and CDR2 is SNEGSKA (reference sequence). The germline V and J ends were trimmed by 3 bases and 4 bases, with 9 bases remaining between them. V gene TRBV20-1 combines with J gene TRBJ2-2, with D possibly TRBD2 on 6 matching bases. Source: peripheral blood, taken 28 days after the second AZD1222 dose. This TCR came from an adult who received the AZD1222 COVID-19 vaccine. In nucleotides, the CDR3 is TGCAGTGCTAGTTCCGGGAGCACCGGGGAGCTGTTTTTT. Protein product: CSASSGSTGELFF.